What follows is one T cell receptor (beta chain) and its context. What it recognizes is unknown. This sample was included in a study of cytomegalovirus exposure and HLA in healthy donors. Study at large: Earlier, 150 million to 200 million T cells were analyzed, and fewer than 120 million unique TCR beta sequences were found among them. Regarding the study as a whole: The study designated 150 or so TCR beta chains cytomegalovirus-associated. In a later analysis, a missense DCLRE1C variant was linked to TCR beta V- and J-gene trimming. Excluded were some V segments that proved indistinguishable, including TRBV6-2 and TRBV6-3.

The germline gives CDR1 GTSNPN, CDR2 SVGIG (reference sequence). The length of the CDR3 is 18 residues. V dropped 5 bases and J dropped 0 bases, with 25 bases sitting between them. A multiplex PCR was run with 60 Vbeta primers and 13 Jbeta primers. The assay was immunoSEQ multiplex PCR, and TCRdb's table has in-frame clones only and misses some. The sample includes some 80,000 clones, approximately 78% seen only once; the top ten take around 3.6%. The sequenced material came from PBMCs. The source of this sequence is a man aged 35 to 55 in good health and CMV-seronegative. The genes are TRBV30 and TRBJ1-2; D unclear. The CDR3 nucleotides are TGTGCCTGGGGGCGGGAGTACCTAGGGCTTAACGCTAACTATGGCTACACCTTC. Translation: CAWGREYLGLNANYGYTF.